This TCR beta chain was recovered during a study of cytomegalovirus exposure and HLA in healthy donors. General study results and limits: Across donors, sequencing depth was assumed by presence/absence analyses to be roughly uniform.

The CDR3 runs to 13 residues. CDR1 is WSHSY and CDR2 is SAAADI in the germline V gene. With 7 bases removed from V and 5 bases from J, the gap between germline ends came to 11 bases. On this clone itself: Its matching antigen is unknown.

The PCR was carried out with 60 Vbeta primers and 13 Jbeta primers. TCRdb's copy holds only in-frame clones and misses some; the assay was immunoSEQ multiplex PCR. The repertoire has around 170,000 clones, 80% of them found once; the top ten carry under 1.5%. V is TRBV10-2 and J is TRBJ1-4; possibly TRBD1 for D (6 bases). The sequence was collected from a girl between 10 and 17 years old in good health and CMV-seropositive. The sequencing input was PBMCs. The CDR3 DNA is TGCGCCAGCAAAGAACAGGGAAATGAAAAACTGTTTTTT. Residues: CASKEQGNEKLFF.